This T cell receptor (beta chain) emerged from a study of shared clonotypes between healthy human individuals. Across the study: Per-donor plates numbered three CD4 naive, three CD4 memory, two CD8 naive and one CD8 memory.

There are 13 residues in the CDR3. Germline CDR1 reads MNHEY; CDR2 reads SVGAGI. V dropped 5 bases and J dropped 7 bases, with 14 bases sitting between them. Sequencing was performed with immunoSEQ multiplex PCR; in TCRdb, only in-frame clones are kept and a portion is missing. This table has nearly 1 million clones, about 80% appearing once. Remarks on this clone: Its antigen remains unidentified.

Study-wide results and limits: Even with large depth, rarefaction showed that sorted-subset sequencing was incomplete. Between a few donors, naive CD4 clonotypes were shared at a level of around 4.9%. Among the subsets, naive ones generally showed larger estimated richness than memory ones.

The TCR sequence derives from a man aged 18 to 35 in good health. Sequencing was carried out using memory CD4+ T cells sorted from blood. Subset indicated: CD45RA-negative fraction. The chain couples TRBV6-5 to TRBJ1-2, with TRBD1 as a possible D gene (6 bases). This CDR3 is CASSDTGYGGYTF. Written as DNA, the CDR3 is TGTGCCAGCAGTGATACAGGGTATGGTGGCTACACCTTC.